The rows below give T cell receptor beta chains drawn from one sample of a study of CD8+CD57+ T cells in acquired aplastic anemia. One entry per CDR3 protein, called by TCRdb with MiXCR from the reads. The sample contains roughly 280,000 distinct CDR3 sequences, under 60% of which appear only once. The specimen was sorted CD4+, CD8+, or CD8+CD57+ T cells (not recorded which) from PBMCs. The receptor source for this set is a human donor with aplastic anemia. CDR3s include the opening cysteine and the closing phenylalanine or tryptophan. Each record gives: V gene, D gene, CDR3 length, clone size, J gene, CDR3 DNA, CDR3 protein. D genes are given only for firm matches. Where a row states a size, it is once, few, many or the class of an expanded clone; other rows omit it.

>TRBV7-8|TRBD1|14|-|TRBJ1-5
TGTGCCAGCGGCGGGACAGACGTAACTCAGCCCCAGCATTTT
CASGGTDVTQPQHF
>TRBV10-3|TRBD1|15|many|TRBJ1-1
TGTGCCACCAGGGGAGGGGGCGGCATTAACACTGAAGCTTTCTTT
CATRGGGGINTEAFF
>TRBV7-9|TRBD1|16|-|TRBJ2-7
TGTGCCAGCAGCCCCCGGACAGGCAAGAACTATGGCGAGCAGTACTTC
CASSPRTGKNYGEQYF
>TRBV2|-|15|-|TRBJ1-1
TGTGCCAGCAGCCGATCCACAGGGAGAGGGACTGAAGCTTTCTTT
CASSRSTGRGTEAFF
>TRBV6-6|TRBD1|15|few|TRBJ2-7
TGTGCCAGCAGTTACGGGACAGGGAGCTCCTACGAGCAGTACTTC
CASSYGTGSSYEQYF
>TRBV7-9|-|16|many|TRBJ1-2
TGTGCCAGCAGCTTACGCTCTCACAGGACTAACTATGGCTACACCTTC
CASSLRSHRTNYGYTF
>TRBV5-1|-|14|few|TRBJ2-7
TGCGCCAGCCCAATATACAGGGCCCCCTACGAGCAGTACTTC
CASPIYRAPYEQYF
>TRBV7-2|-|13|-|TRBJ2-2
TGTGCCAGCAGCTTAGCAACGGCCTGGGAGCTGTTTTTT
CASSLATAWELFF
>TRBV4-2|TRBD2|16|-|TRBJ2-1
TGTGCCAGCAGCCACACCGGGACTAGCGGGGGAGATGAGCAGTTCTTC
CASSHTGTSGGDEQFF
>TRBV20-1|-|13|-|TRBJ2-7
TGCAGTGCTGAAGGGACATTGAACTACGAGCAGTACTTC
CSAEGTLNYEQYF
>TRBV5-1|-|15|-|TRBJ2-4
TGCGCCAGCAGCCTGGACTCCAATTCCGTAAACATTCAGTACTTC
CASSLDSNSVNIQYF
>TRBV7-9|-|12|-|TRBJ1-6
TGTGCCAGCAAACCCCCCGATTCACCCCTCCACTTT
CASKPPDSPLHF
>TRBV25-1|-|14|once|TRBJ2-3
TGTGCCAGCAGCGTCAGACTGCACACAGATACGCAGTATTTT
CASSVRLHTDTQYF
>TRBV13|-|14|-|TRBJ2-5
TGTGCCAGCAGCTTACACCAGATTCAAGAGACCCAGTACTTC
CASSLHQIQETQYF
>TRBV20-1|TRBD2|14|-|TRBJ2-3
TGCAGTGTAAGGGGCGGGAGGGCCGTAGATACGCAGTATTTT
CSVRGGRAVDTQYF
>TRBV7-9|-|12|few|TRBJ1-6
TGTGCCAGCAGCTTAGGACTTCAGCCCCTCCACTTT
CASSLGLQPLHF
>TRBV24-1|TRBD1|16|many|TRBJ2-1
TGTGCCACCAGTGACCCGACAGGGGTAAACGTGGATGAGCAGTTCTTC
CATSDPTGVNVDEQFF
>TRBV18|-|14|many|TRBJ2-7
TGTGCCAGCTCACCACCCGCGGACTCCTACGAGCAGTACTTC
CASSPPADSYEQYF
>TRBV15|TRBD1|14|-|TRBJ1-5
TGTGCCACCAGCGAGGGGGCGGTAAGTCAGCCCCAGCATTTT
CATSEGAVSQPQHF
>TRBV7-9|TRBD1|15|many|TRBJ1-4
TGTGCCAGCAGCGCCCAGACAGGGGCAATGGAAAAACTGTTTTTT
CASSAQTGAMEKLFF
>TRBV7-2|-|15|-|TRBJ1-5
TGTGCCAGCAGCTTATATGAAGGGGTAAATCAGCCCCAGCATTTT
CASSLYEGVNQPQHF
>TRBV7-9|-|15|-|TRBJ2-2
TGTGCCAGCAGCCCATGGGAGGCGAGCACCGGGGAGCTGTTTTTT
CASSPWEASTGELFF
>TRBV19|-|16|-|TRBJ2-2
TGTGCCAGTAGGCTCCGGGACACCCCGAACACCGGGGAGCTGTTTTTT
CASRLRDTPNTGELFF
>TRBV20-1|-|15|many|TRBJ1-1
TGCAGTGCTAGGGTCGTGGGGCGTTTGCACACTGAAGCTTTCTTT
CSARVVGRLHTEAFF
>TRBV7-2|TRBD2|16|many|TRBJ2-1
TGTGCCAGCAGCTTAGTCGGACTAGCGGGAGTGAATGAGCAGTTCTTC
CASSLVGLAGVNEQFF
>TRBV25-1|-|14|-|TRBJ2-7
TGTGCCAGCAGCTTGCGGGGCAGGGAGCACGAGCAGTACTTC
CASSLRGREHEQYF
>TRBV5-1|-|15|-|TRBJ1-2
TGCGCCAGCAGCTTGACAGGCACACATAACTATGGCTACACCTTC
CASSLTGTHNYGYTF
>TRBV28|TRBD2|15|few|TRBJ2-1
TGTGCCACGATGCTGGGCGGGGGAGGCTACAATGAGCAGTTCTTC
CATMLGGGGYNEQFF
>TRBV10-3|-|13|-|TRBJ2-7
TGTGCCATCAGTGAGGGGACCAACTACGAGCAGTACTTC
CAISEGTNYEQYF
>TRBV11-2|TRBD2|14|many|TRBJ2-7
TGTGCCAGCAGCCGTGGGACTAGCGGGGGGCGAAAGTACTTC
CASSRGTSGGRKYF
>TRBV29-1|-|12|-|TRBJ1-1
TGCAGCTTGGGACACCAGAACACTGAAGCTTTCTTT
CSLGHQNTEAFF
>TRBV12-3/TRBV12-4|TRBD1|13|-|TRBJ1-2
TGTGCCAGCAGCACAGGGGTACACTATGGCTACACCTTC
CASSTGVHYGYTF
>TRBV4-1|TRBD1|15|-|TRBJ2-2
TGCGCCAGCAGCCAAGCTCCCGGACAGGCCCTTGAGCTGTTTTTT
CASSQAPGQALELFF
>TRBV7-2|TRBD1|14|-|TRBJ2-1
TGTGCCAGCAGCACTCGACAGGGTTTAGGTGAGCAGTTCTTC
CASSTRQGLGEQFF
>TRBV29-1|TRBD2|12|-|TRBJ2-2
TGCAGCGTAGAGCGGGGGATCGGGGAGCTGTTTTTT
CSVERGIGELFF
>TRBV24-1|-|13|-|TRBJ1-2
TGTGCCACTAGTAAAGGGGGTTACTATGGCTACACCTTC
CATSKGGYYGYTF
>TRBV20-1|TRBD2|15|once|TRBJ2-7
TGCAGTGCTAGATACGAGCGGGGGGGCCGCTACGAGCAGTACTTC
CSARYERGGRYEQYF
>TRBV19|-|12|-|TRBJ1-2
TGTGCCAGTACCTCGTCGGGGCGAGGCTACACCTTC
CASTSSGRGYTF
>TRBV25-1|-|18|many|TRBJ2-3
TGTGCCAGCAGTGAGGGGGGGCTCGGGACACGAGGCGGGGATACGCAGTATTTT
CASSEGGLGTRGGDTQYF
>TRBV7-3|-|13|-|TRBJ2-1
TGTGCCAGCAGCCAGGGGACCTTTCGCGAGCAGTTCTTC
CASSQGTFREQFF
>TRBV25-1|TRBD2|16|-|TRBJ2-5
TGTGCCAGCAGTGAATACGGACTAGCGGGCCAAGAGACCCAGTACTTC
CASSEYGLAGQETQYF
>TRBV3-1|-|15|-|TRBJ2-7
TGTGCCAGCAGCGCAGCCTCTAGGGTCTGGGGGGAGCAGTACTTC
CASSAASRVWGEQYF
>TRBV5-8|-|14|-|TRBJ2-2
TGTGCCAGCAGCTCGAGGAGGGACACCGGGGAGCTGTTTTTT
CASSSRRDTGELFF
>TRBV29-1|TRBD2|18|many|TRBJ2-1
TGCAGCGTTGGGATGCTAGCGGGGGGTCGCAGCTCCTACAATGAGCAGTTCTTC
CSVGMLAGGRSSYNEQFF
>TRBV5-6|-|12|-|TRBJ2-2
TGTGCCAGCAGCTTTGGGGGAGGGGAGCTGTTTTTT
CASSFGGGELFF
>TRBV7-6|-|16|-|TRBJ1-3
TGTGCCAGCAGCTTATTCGACAGCAACTCTGGAAACACCATATATTTT
CASSLFDSNSGNTIYF
>TRBV7-3|-|13|few|TRBJ2-7
TGTGCCAGCAGCATCTACAGGAACGACGAGCAGTACTTC
CASSIYRNDEQYF
>TRBV9|-|12|once|TRBJ2-7
TGTGCCAGCAGTTTAAGGGTCGACGAGCAGTACTTC
CASSLRVDEQYF
>TRBV5-1|TRBD2|14|-|TRBJ2-3
TGCGCCAGCAGCTTGGAGAGCGGGGAAGATACGCAGTATTTT
CASSLESGEDTQYF
>TRBV5-1|-|13|-|TRBJ2-7
TGCGCCAGCAGCGCGGACGGGACCTACGAGCAGTACTTC
CASSADGTYEQYF
>TRBV2|-|10|once|TRBJ2-1
TGTGCCAGCAGAGGGAATGAGCAGTTCTTC
CASRGNEQFF
>TRBV2|-|14|once|TRBJ2-7
TGTGCCAGCAGGGGGGGACACAGCTCCTACGAGCAGTACTTC
CASRGGHSSYEQYF
>TRBV7-2|TRBD1|15|-|TRBJ1-2
TGTGCCAGCAGCCTAATAGGACAGGGGGCGGCTGGCTACACCTTC
CASSLIGQGAAGYTF